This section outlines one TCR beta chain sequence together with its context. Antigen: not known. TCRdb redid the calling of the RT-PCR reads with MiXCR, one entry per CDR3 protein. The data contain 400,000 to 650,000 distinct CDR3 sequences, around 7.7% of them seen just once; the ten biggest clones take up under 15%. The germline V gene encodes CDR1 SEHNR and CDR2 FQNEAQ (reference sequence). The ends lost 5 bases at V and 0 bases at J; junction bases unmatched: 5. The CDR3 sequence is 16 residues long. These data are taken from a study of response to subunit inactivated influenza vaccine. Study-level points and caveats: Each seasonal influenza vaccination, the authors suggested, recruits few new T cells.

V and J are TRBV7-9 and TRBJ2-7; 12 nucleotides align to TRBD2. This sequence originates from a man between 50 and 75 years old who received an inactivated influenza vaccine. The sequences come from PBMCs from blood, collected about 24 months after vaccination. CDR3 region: CASSGRLAGASYEQYF. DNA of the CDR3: TGTGCCAGCAGCGGACGACTAGCGGGGGCCTCCTACGAGCAGTACTTC. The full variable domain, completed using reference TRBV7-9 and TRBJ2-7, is DTGVSQNPRHKITKRGQNVTFRCDPISEHNRLYWYRQTLGQGPEFLTYFQNEAQLEKSRLLSDRFSAERPKGSFSTLEIQRTEQGDSAMYLCASSGRLAGASYEQYFGPGTRLTVT.